The next 15 T cell receptor beta chains were all read from a single sample in a study of beta chain features in type 1 diabetes. Points from the study as a whole: When Type 1 diabetes patients were examined, their TCRB CDR3s proved moderately but significantly shorter in all four CD4+ subsets.

No antigen has been identified for these receptors. TCRB transcripts that were expressed got sequenced, as all of the isolated RNA had been reverse transcribed. Clones were read by immunoSEQ multiplex PCR, and TCRdb kept only the in-frame ones, dropping some. The sample includes roughly 100,000 clones, approximately 30% of them seen just once. Source material: central memory CD4+ T cells from blood. All receptors derive from a woman between 18 and 30 years old with type 1 diabetes.

The chain is built from TRBV27 and TRBJ1-5; D may be TRBD1 (6 bases). The CDR3 is 13 residues long. CDR1 and CDR2 from the germline V gene are MNHEY and SMNVEV (reference sequence). V was pared by 5 bases and J by 6 bases, with 11 bases between. The CDR3 loop is CASSGQGTQPQHF. The CDR3 coding sequence is TGTGCCAGCAGTGGGCAGGGGACTCAGCCCCAGCATTTT.

V and J are TRBV5-1 and TRBJ2-7, with D perhaps TRBD1 (5 bases). V was clipped by 2 bases and J by 9 bases, with 21 bases between them. From germline, CDR1 is SGHRS and CDR2 YFSETQ. The CDR3 spans 15 residues. The CDR3 DNA sequence: TGCGCCAGCAGCTTTGATTGGTTGCAGGGAAGTGGGCAGTACTTC. Its translation: CASSFDWLQGSGQYF.

The V and J genes are TRBV5-6 and TRBJ2-1, with TRBD2 as a possible D gene (5 bases). Germline loops: CDR1 SGHDT, CDR2 YYEEEE. This CDR3 spans 15 amino acids. V was pared by 0 bases and J by 6 bases, with 13 bases between. The CDR3 DNA sequence: TGTGCCAGCAGCTTGGCACTAGTAAATCGCAATGAGCAGTTCTTC. Translating gives CASSLALVNRNEQFF.

The chain uses TRBV4-2 and TRBJ2-4, with 14 positions matching TRBD2. The J segment lost 3 bases and the V segment lost 5 bases, leaving 9 bases of the junction unmatched. The CDR3 loop spans 18 amino acids. Germline values: CDR1 LGHNA, CDR2 YNFKEQ. The CDR3 nucleotides read TGTGCCAGCAGCGCCCTCGGGACTAGCGGGAGTGGCAAAAACATTCAGTACTTC. Its protein is CASSALGTSGSGKNIQYF.

The genes are TRBV6-5 and TRBJ1-1; 7 bases line up with TRBD1. Germline V gene lookup returns CDR1 MNHEY and CDR2 SVGAGI. CDR3 size: 13 residues. The junction had 10 bases not matched to a gene; V was cut back by 7 bases and J by 8 bases. The CDR3: CASTLPGGSEAFF. For the CDR3, the DNA is TGTGCCAGCACTCTACCAGGGGGATCGGAAGCTTTCTTT.

The chain has TRBV19 and TRBJ2-6, with 9 positions matching TRBD1. J lost 0 bases, V lost 4 bases, and 1 base had no gene match. This CDR3 has 16 residues. Germline CDR1 is LNHDA and CDR2 is SQIVND (reference sequence). The DNA of the CDR3 is TGTGCCAGTAGTAGGGGACAGGGCTCTGGGGCCAACGTCCTGACTTTC. Amino acid sequence: CASSRGQGSGANVLTF.

There are a few counts of this clone. This chain joins TRBV29-1 and TRBJ2-7; 12 bases line up with TRBD2. CDR1 and CDR2 (germline): SQVTM, ANQGSEA. CDR3 length: 14 residues. The V and J ends lost 4 bases and 5 bases, in that order; junction bases with no gene match: 6. CDR3 nucleotides: TGCAGCGTTGCGTTACTAGCGGGAGGAAACGAGCAGTACTTC. It encodes CSVALLAGGNEQYF.

The rearrangement links TRBV19 to TRBJ1-5; 10 nucleotides match TRBD1. Germline-derived CDR1 and CDR2 are LNHDA and SQIVND (reference sequence). V lost 8 bases to trimming and J lost 2 bases; unmatched junction nucleotides: 12. CDR3 length: 17 amino acids. In nucleotides, the CDR3 is TGTGCCAGTCGACCTCCCTGGGACAGGGGTGGCAATCAGCCCCAGCATTTT. It translates to CASRPPWDRGGNQPQHF.

This clone came up a few times. The rearrangement uses TRBV10-2 and TRBJ2-1; the match to TRBD2 covers 11 bases. The CDR3 contains 14 residues. With 7 bases clipped from V and 8 bases from J, the junction kept 7 bases outside the gene matches. The germline gives CDR1 WSHSY, CDR2 SAAADI. In DNA form, the CDR3 reads TGCGCCAGCATGGTTAGCGGGGGGGGACATGAGCAGTTCTTC. Residues: CASMVSGGGHEQFF.

The chain couples TRBV7-2 to TRBJ2-2; D may be TRBD2 (5 bases). Trimming removed 5 bases at V and 5 bases at J, with 12 bases between. The CDR3 spans 14 residues. Germline V gene sequence: CDR1 SGHTA, CDR2 FQGNSA. CDR3 DNA sequence: TGTGCCAGCAGCGCAAGAGAGCGGACCGGGGAGCTGTTTTTT. Protein sequence: CASSARERTGELFF.

The genes are TRBV4-1 and TRBJ2-3; 16 nucleotides line up with TRBD2. The ends lost 0 bases at V and 5 bases at J; junction bases unmatched: 11. The CDR3 is made up of 20 amino acids. Germline-derived CDR1 and CDR2 are MGHRA and YSYEKL. CDR3 region: CASSQDFGTSGRAPVDTQYF. The CDR3 DNA reads TGCGCCAGCAGCCAAGATTTCGGGACTAGCGGGAGGGCCCCTGTAGATACGCAGTATTTT.

The CDR3 DNA is TGTGCCAGCAGTGAAAGGCGGTACACAGATACGCAGTATTTT. Its protein product is CASSERRYTDTQYF. The chain recombines TRBV2 with TRBJ2-3; unclear D gene. The CDR3 length is 14 residues. Germline CDR1 is SNHLY and CDR2 is FYNNEI. V was cut by 2 bases and J by 2 bases, with 8 bases left in between.

This chain joins TRBV7-2 and TRBJ2-5, with a possible D match to TRBD1 (6 bases). The V gene's germline CDR1 is SGHTA and CDR2 FQGNSA. Trimming shortened V by 4 bases and J by 5 bases, and 14 bases separated the two germline ends. This CDR3 has 14 amino acids. CDR3 in amino acids: CASSSDRSSETQYF. The CDR3 DNA reads TGTGCCAGCAGCTCAGACAGGAGCTCGGAGACCCAGTACTTC.

In its sample, this clone was seen a few times. The gene calls are TRBV2 and TRBJ2-3, with TRBD1 matching 8 bases. The junction had 7 bases not matched to a gene; V was cut back by 7 bases and J by 4 bases. Germline V CDR1 and CDR2: SNHLY, FYNNEI. This CDR3 region has 14 residues. CDR3 sequence reads: CASNRQGAADTQYF. CDR3 nucleotide sequence: TGTGCCAGCAATCGGCAGGGGGCGGCAGATACGCAGTATTTT.

V is TRBV6-6 and J is TRBJ2-7; perhaps TRBD1 as D (6 bases). V was pared by 7 bases and J by 4 bases, with 14 bases between. CDR1 and CDR2 (germline): MNHNY, SVGAGI (reference sequence). This CDR3 contains 13 residues. CDR3 amino acids: CASNQGFEYEQYF. The CDR3 nucleotides are TGTGCCAGCAATCAGGGGTTTGAGTACGAGCAGTACTTC.